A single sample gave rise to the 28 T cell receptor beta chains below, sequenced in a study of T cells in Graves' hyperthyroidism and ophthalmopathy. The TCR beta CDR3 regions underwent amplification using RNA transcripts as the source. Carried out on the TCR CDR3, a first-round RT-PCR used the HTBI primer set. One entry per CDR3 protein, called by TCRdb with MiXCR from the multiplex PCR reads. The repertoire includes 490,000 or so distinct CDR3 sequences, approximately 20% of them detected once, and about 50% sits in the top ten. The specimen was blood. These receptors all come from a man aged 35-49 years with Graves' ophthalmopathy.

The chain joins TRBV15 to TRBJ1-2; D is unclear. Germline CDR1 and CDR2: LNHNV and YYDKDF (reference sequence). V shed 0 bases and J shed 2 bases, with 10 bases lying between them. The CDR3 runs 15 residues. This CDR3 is CATSRDTARNYGYTF. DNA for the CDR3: TGTGCCACCAGCAGAGATACGGCCAGGAACTATGGCTACACCTTC.

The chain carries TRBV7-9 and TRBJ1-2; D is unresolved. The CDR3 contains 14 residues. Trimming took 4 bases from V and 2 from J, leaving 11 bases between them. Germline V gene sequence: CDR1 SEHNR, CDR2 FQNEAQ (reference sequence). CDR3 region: CASSYPTENYGYTF. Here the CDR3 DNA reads TGTGCCAGCAGCTACCCCACAGAGAACTATGGCTACACCTTC.

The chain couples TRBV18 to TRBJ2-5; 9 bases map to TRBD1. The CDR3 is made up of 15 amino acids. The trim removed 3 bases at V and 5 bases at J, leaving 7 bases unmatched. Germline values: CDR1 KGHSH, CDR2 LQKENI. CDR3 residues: CASSPPGQGHETQYF. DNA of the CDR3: TGTGCCAGCTCACCTCCGGGACAGGGACACGAGACCCAGTACTTC.

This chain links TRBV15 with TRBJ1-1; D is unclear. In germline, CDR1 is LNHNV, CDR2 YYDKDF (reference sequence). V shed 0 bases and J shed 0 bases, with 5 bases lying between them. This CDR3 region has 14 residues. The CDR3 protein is CATSRERMNTEAFF. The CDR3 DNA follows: TGTGCCACCAGCAGAGAACGGATGAACACTGAAGCTTTCTTT.

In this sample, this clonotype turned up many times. The CDR3 sequence: CASNDGHQETQYF. The CDR3 nucleotides are TGTGCCAGCAACGACGGACACCAAGAGACCCAGTACTTC. V is TRBV12-3 or TRBV12-4 and J is TRBJ2-5, with D unclear. The CDR3 spans 13 residues. Trimming cost V 7 bases and J 0 bases, with 9 bases left between them.

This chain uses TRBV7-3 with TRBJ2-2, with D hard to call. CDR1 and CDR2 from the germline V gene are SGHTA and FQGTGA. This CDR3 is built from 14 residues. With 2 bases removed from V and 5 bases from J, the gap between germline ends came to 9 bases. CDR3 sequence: CASSLAKGTGELFF. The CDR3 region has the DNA TGTGCCAGCAGCTTAGCGAAAGGGACCGGGGAGCTGTTTTTT.

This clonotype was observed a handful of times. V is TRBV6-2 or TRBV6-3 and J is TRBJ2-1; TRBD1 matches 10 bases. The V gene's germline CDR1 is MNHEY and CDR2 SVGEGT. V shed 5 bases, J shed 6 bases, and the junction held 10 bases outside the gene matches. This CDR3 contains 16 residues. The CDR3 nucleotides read TGTGCCAGCAGTATTAGCCTGACAGGGGGCTTCAATGAGCAGTTCTTC. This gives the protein CASSISLTGGFNEQFF.

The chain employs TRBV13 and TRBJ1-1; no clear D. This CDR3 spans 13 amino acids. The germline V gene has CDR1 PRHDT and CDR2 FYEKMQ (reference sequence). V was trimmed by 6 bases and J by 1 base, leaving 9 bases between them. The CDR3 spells CASSDYRNTEAFF. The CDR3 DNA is TGTGCCAGCAGTGATTACAGGAACACTGAAGCTTTCTTT.

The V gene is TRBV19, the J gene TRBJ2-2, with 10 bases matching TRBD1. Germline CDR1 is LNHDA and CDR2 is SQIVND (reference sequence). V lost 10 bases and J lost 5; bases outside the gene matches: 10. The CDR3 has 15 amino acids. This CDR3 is CATSPGQGRTGELFF. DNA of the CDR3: TGTGCCACCTCTCCGGGACAGGGGAGGACCGGGGAGCTGTTTTTT.

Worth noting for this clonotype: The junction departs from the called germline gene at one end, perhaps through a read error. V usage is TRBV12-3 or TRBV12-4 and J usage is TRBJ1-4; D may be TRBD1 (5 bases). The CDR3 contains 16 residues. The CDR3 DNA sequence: TGTGCCAGCAGTCTAGCCGGGGGAGGGACTAATGAAAAACTGTTTTTT. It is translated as CASSLAGGGTNEKLFF.

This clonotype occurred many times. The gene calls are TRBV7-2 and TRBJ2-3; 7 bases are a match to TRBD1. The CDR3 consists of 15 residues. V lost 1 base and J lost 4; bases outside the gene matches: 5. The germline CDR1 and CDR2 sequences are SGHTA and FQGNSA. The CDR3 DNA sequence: TGTGCCAGCAGCTTAGTTGGGACAGTTGCAGATACGCAGTATTTT. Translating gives CASSLVGTVADTQYF.

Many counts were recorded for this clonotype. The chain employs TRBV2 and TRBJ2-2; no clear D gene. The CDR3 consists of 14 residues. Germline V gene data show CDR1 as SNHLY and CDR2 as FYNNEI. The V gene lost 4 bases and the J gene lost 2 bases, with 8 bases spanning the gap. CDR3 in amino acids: CASSGVANTGELFF. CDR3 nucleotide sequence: TGTGCCAGCAGTGGGGTGGCTAACACCGGGGAGCTGTTTTTT.

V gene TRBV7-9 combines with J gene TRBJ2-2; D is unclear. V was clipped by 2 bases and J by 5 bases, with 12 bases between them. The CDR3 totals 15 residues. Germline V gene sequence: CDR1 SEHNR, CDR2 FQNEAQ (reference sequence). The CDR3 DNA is TGTGCCAGCAGCTTAATTCTACAGAATACCGGGGAGCTGTTTTTT. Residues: CASSLILQNTGELFF.

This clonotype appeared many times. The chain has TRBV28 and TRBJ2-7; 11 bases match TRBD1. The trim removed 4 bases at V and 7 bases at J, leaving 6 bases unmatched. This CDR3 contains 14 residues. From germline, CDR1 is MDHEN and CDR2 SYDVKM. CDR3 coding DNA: TGTGCCAGCAGTTGGGACAGGGGGTCTGAGGAGCAGTACTTC. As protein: CASSWDRGSEEQYF.

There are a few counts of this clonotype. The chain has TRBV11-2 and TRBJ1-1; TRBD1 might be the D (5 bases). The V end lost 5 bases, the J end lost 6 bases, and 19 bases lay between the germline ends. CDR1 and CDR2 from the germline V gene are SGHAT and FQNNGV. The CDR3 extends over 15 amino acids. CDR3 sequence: CASSPPGRTRAEAFF. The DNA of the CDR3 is TGTGCCAGCAGCCCACCTGGGCGGACAAGAGCTGAAGCTTTCTTT.

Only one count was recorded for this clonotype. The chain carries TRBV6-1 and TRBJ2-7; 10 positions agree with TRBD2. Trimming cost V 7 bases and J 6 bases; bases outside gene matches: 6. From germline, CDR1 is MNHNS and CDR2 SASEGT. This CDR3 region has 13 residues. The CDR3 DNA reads TGTGCCAGCACTAGCGGGAGTGGCTGCGAGCAGTACTTC. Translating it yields CASTSGSGCEQYF.

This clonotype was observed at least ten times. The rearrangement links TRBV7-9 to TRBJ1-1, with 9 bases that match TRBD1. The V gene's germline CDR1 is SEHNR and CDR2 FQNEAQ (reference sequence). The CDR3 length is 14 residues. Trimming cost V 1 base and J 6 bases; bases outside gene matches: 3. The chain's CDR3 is CASSLVTGGAEAFF. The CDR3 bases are TGTGCCAGCAGCTTAGTGACAGGGGGGGCTGAAGCTTTCTTT.

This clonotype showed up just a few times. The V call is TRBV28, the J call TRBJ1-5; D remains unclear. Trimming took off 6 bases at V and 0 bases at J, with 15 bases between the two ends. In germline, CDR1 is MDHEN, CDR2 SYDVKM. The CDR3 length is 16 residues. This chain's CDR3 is CASRVSRGYSNQPQHF. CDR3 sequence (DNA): TGTGCCAGCAGAGTCAGCCGGGGTTATAGCAATCAGCCCCAGCATTTT.

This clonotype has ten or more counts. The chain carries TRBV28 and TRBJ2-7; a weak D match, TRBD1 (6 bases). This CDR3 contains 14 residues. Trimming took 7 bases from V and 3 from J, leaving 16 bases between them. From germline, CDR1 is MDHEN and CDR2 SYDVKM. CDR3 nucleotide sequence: TGTGCCAGCACCCCACACGACAGGTTCTACGAGCAGTACTTC. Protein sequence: CASTPHDRFYEQYF.

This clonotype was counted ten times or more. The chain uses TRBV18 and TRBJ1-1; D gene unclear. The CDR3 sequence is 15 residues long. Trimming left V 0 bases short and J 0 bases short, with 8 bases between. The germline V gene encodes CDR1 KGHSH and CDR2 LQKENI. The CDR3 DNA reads TGTGCCAGCTCACCACCGGGGTCCTTGAACACTGAAGCTTTCTTT. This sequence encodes CASSPPGSLNTEAFF.

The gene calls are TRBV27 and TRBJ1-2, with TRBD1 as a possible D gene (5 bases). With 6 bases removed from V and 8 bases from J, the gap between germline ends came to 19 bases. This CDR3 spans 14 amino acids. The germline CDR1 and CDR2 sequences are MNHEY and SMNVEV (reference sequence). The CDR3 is CASSPRDLRLGYTF. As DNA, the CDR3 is TGTGCCAGCAGCCCAAGGGACCTCCGGTTAGGCTACACCTTC.

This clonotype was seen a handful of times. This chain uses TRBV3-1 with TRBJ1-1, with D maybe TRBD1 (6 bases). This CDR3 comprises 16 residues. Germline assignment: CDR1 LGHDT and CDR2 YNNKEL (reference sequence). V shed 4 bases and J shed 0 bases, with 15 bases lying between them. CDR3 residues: CASSLRGGRMNTEAFF. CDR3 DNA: TGTGCCAGCAGCCTCCGTGGGGGGCGGATGAACACTGAAGCTTTCTTT.

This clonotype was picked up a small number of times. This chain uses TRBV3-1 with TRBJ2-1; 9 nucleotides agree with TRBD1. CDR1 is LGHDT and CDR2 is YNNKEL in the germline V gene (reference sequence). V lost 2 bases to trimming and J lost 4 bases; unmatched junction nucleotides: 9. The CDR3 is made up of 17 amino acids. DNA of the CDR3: TGTGCCAGCAGCCAACTCCTGGACAGGGGAGATTACAATGAGCAGTTCTTC. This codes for CASSQLLDRGDYNEQFF.

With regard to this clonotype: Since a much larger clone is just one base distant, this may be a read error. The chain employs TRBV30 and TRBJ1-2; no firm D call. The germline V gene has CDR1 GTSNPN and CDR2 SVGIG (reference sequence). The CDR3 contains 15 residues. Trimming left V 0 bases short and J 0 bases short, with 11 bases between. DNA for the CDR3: TGTGCCTGGAGTGTATCAGAGATAGCTAACTATGGCTACACCTTC. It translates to CAWSVSEIANYGYTF.

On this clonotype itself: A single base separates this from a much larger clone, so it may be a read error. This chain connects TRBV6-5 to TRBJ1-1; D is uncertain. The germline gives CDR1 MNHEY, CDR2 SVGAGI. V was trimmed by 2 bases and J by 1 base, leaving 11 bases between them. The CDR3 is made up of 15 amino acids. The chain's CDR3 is CASSYPGQTNTEAFF. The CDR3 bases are TGTGCCAGCAGTTACCCCGGGCAGACGAACACTGAAGCTTTCTTT.

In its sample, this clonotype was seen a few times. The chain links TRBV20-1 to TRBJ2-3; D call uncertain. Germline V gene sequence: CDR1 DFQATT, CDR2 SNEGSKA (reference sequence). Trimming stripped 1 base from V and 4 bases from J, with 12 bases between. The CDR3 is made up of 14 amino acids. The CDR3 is CSARATARPDTQYF. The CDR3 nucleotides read TGCAGTGCTAGAGCTACGGCCAGGCCAGATACGCAGTATTTT.

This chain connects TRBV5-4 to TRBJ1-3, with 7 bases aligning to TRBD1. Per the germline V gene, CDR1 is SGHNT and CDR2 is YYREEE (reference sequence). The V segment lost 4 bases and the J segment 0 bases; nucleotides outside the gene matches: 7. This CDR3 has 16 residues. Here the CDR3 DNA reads TGTGCCAGCAGCCGAGGACAGGCCATCTCTGGAAACACCATATATTTT. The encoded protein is CASSRGQAISGNTIYF.

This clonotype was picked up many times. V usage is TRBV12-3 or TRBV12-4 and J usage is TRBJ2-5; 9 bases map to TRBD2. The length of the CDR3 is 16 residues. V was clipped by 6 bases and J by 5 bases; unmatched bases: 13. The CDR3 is CASSPVRREGGETQYF. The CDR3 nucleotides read TGTGCCAGCAGCCCAGTGAGGCGGGAGGGCGGCGAGACCCAGTACTTC.